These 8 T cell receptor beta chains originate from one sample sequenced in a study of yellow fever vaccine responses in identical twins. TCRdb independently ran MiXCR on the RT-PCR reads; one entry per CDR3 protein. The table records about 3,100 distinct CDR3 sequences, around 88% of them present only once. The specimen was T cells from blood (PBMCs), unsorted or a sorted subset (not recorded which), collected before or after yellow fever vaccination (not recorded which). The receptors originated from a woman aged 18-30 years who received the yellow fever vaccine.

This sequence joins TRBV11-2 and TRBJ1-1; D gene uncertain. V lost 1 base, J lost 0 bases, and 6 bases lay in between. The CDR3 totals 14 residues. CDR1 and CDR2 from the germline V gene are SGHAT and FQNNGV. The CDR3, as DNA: TGTGCCAGCAGCTTAGTCTCGGTGAACACTGAAGCTTTCTTT. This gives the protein CASSLVSVNTEAFF.

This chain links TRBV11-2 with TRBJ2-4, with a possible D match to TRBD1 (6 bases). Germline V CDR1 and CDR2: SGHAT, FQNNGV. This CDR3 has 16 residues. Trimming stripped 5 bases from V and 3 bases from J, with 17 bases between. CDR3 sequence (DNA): TGTGCCAGCAGCGTTCGACTAACAGGGTTCAAAAACATTCAGTACTTC. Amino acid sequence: CASSVRLTGFKNIQYF.

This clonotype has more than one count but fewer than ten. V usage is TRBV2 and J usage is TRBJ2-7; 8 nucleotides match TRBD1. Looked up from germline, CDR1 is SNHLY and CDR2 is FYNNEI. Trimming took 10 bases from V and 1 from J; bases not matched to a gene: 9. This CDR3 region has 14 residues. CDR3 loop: CATERHRGSYEQYF. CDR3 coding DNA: TGTGCCACGGAAAGGCACAGGGGGTCCTACGAGCAGTACTTC.

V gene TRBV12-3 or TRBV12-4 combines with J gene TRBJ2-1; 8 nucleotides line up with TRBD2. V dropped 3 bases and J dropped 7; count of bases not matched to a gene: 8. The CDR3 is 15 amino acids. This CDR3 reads CASSFDLAGINEQFF. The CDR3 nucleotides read TGTGCCAGCAGTTTTGATTTAGCGGGGATAAATGAGCAGTTCTTC.

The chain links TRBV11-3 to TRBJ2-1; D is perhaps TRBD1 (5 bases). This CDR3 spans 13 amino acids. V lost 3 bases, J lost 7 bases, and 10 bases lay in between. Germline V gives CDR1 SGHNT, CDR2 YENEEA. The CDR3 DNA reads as TGTGCCAGCAGCTTCCACAGGTGGAATGAGCAGTTCTTC. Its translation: CASSFHRWNEQFF.

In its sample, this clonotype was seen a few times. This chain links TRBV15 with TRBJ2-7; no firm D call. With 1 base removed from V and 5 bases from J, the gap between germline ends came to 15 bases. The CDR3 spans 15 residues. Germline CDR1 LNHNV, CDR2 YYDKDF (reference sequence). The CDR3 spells CATSRATLLVHEQYF. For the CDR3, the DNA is TGTGCCACCAGCAGAGCTACTCTATTAGTCCACGAGCAGTACTTC.

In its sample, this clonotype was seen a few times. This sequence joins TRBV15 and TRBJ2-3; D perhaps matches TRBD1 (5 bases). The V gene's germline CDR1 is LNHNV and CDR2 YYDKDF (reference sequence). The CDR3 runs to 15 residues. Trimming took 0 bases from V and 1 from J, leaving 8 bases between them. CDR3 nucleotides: TGTGCCACCAGCAGAGATCCGACAGGCACAGATACGCAGTATTTT. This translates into CATSRDPTGTDTQYF.

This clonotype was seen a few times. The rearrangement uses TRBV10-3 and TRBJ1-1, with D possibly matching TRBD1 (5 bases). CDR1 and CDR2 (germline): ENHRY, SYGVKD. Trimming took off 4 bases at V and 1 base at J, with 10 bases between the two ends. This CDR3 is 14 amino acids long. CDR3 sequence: CAISVGDQNTEAFF. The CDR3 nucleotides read TGTGCCATCAGTGTAGGGGACCAGAACACTGAAGCTTTCTTT.